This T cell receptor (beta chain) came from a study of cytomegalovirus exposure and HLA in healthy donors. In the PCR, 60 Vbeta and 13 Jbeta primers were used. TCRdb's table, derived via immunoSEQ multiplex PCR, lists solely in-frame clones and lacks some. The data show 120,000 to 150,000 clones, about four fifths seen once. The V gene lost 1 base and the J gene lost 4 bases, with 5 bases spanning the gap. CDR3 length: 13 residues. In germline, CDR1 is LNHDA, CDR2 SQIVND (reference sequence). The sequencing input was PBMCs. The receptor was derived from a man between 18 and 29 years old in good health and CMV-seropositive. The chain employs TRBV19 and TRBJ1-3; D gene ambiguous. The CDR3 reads CASSIAGGNTIYF. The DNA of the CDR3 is TGTGCCAGTAGTATAGCGGGAGGAAACACCATATATTTT.